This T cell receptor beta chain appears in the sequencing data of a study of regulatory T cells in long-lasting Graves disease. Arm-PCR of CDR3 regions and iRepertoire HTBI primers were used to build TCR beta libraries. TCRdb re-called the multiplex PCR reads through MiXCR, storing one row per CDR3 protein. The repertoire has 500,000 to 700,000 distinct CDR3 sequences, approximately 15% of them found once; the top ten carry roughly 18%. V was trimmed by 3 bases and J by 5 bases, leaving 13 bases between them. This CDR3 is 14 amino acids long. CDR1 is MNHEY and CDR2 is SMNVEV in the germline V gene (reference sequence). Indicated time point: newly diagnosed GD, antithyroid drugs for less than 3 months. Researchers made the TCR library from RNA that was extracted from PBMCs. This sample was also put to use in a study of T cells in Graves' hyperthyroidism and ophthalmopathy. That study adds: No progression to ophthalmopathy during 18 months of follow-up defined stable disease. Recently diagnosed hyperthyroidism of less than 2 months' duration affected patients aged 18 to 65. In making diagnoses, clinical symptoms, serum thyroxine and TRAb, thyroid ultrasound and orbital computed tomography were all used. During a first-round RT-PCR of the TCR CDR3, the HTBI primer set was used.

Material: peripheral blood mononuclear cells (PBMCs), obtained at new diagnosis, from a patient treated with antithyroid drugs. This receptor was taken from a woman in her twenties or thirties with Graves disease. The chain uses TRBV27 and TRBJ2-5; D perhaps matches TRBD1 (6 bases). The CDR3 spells CASSFWGRGETQYF. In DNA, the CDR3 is TGTGCCAGCAGTTTTTGGGGGCGTGGGGAGACCCAGTACTTC.